The next 28 T cell receptor beta chains were all read from a single sample in a study of vaccination and CD4 T cells after COVID-19. Treatment given: approximately 9-day PBMC culture with coronavirus spike peptide pools or control peptides (ViraFEST assay). The unexposed donor provided CD4+ T cells, which were taken before the COVID-19 pandemic (2011-2018). No antigen is known for these receptors. An Oncomine TCR Beta short-read assay was used to sequence the DNA from cultured CD4+ T cells. From CD4+ T cells that had been cultured, genomic DNA was extracted. One entry per CDR3 protein results from TCRdb running MiXCR on the PCR reads. The table lists some 9,700 distinct CDR3 sequences, about 34% of them singletons. Material: CD4+ T cells from blood, cultured in vitro. The source of these receptors is a human donor in good health.

The gene calls are TRBV4-2 and TRBJ2-1, with a weak D call TRBD1 (8 bases). The CDR3 extends over 18 amino acids. V was cut by 3 bases and J by 6 bases, with 24 bases left in between. From germline, CDR1 is LGHNA and CDR2 YNFKEQ. The CDR3 nucleotides are TGTGCCAGCAGCCATCATCGGGGGAGGGACAGGCCGTTCAATGAGCAGTTCTTC. This codes for CASSHHRGRDRPFNEQFF.

The J gene is TRBJ2-1, the V gene TRBV6-1; tentatively, D is TRBD2 (6 bases). The CDR3 sequence is 14 residues long. The germline V and J ends were trimmed by 5 bases and 8 bases, with 16 bases remaining between them. CDR1 and CDR2 (germline): MNHNS, SASEGT. The CDR3 reads CASSPAAREDEQFF. As DNA, the CDR3 is TGTGCCAGCAGTCCGGCGGCCAGGGAGGATGAGCAGTTCTTC.

For the CDR3, the DNA is TGTGCCAGCAGCTTCGGGGAAGGCTACAATGAGCAGTTCTTC. Residues: CASSFGEGYNEQFF. This sequence joins TRBV7-3 and TRBJ2-1, with D possibly matching TRBD2 (5 bases). Deletions cut 3 bases from V and 3 bases from J, with 9 bases between. The CDR3 is 14 amino acids. Looked up from germline, CDR1 is SGHTA and CDR2 is FQGTGA.

This chain links TRBV20-1 with TRBJ2-2, with a tentative D call TRBD1 (6 bases). The CDR3 contains 13 residues. Trimming pared 5 bases from V and 4 bases from J, leaving 11 bases between. Germline-derived CDR1 and CDR2 are DFQATT and SNEGSKA (reference sequence). The CDR3: CSAAQGFTGELFF. The CDR3 DNA is TGCAGTGCTGCTCAGGGGTTCACCGGGGAGCTGTTTTTT.

This clonotype came up a few times. J is TRBJ2-3 and V is TRBV24-1; TRBD2 is a possible D gene (5 bases). V dropped 0 bases and J dropped 1 base, with 10 bases sitting between them. The CDR3 runs to 16 residues. From germline, CDR1 is KGHDR and CDR2 SFDVKD. The CDR3: CATSDLLGRGTDTQYF. CDR3 nucleotide sequence: TGTGCCACCAGTGATTTGCTTGGGCGGGGCACAGATACGCAGTATTTT.

V is TRBV4-3 and J is TRBJ1-6; 7 bases align to TRBD1. Germline V CDR1 and CDR2: LGHNA, YSLEER. This CDR3 comprises 15 residues. Trimming at V came to 4 bases and at J to 8 bases, leaving 8 bases not matched to a gene. The CDR3 sequence is CASSRDREGYSPLHF. The CDR3 bases are TGCGCCAGCAGCCGAGACAGGGAAGGGTATTCACCCCTCCACTTT.

The chain joins TRBV18 to TRBJ1-5; no clear D gene. CDR1 is KGHSH and CDR2 is LQKENI in the germline V gene. Trimming took 6 bases from V and 2 from J, leaving 5 bases between them. This CDR3 is 12 amino acids long. In nucleotides, the CDR3 is TGTGCCAGCTCCTCGGGCAATCAGCCCCAGCATTTT. It specifies CASSSGNQPQHF. The full variable domain, completed using reference TRBV18 and TRBJ1-5, is NAGVMQNPRHLVRRRGQEARLRCSPMKGHSHVYWYRQLPEEGLKFMVYLQKENIIDESGMPKERFSAEFPKEGPSILRIQQVVRGDSAAYFCASSSGNQPQHFGDGTRLSIL.

This clonotype is labeled as large (0.1 to 1%). The chain links TRBV10-3 to TRBJ2-6, with a tentative D call TRBD1 (6 bases). The CDR3 contains 15 residues. Germline CDR1 ENHRY, CDR2 SYGVKD. Trimming left V 4 bases short and J 2 bases short, with 9 bases between. The CDR3 coding sequence is TGTGCCATCAGTGGGACAGTAGCTGGGGCCAACGTCCTGACTTTC. Translating it yields CAISGTVAGANVLTF.

This clonotype was observed a few times. V gene TRBV4-2 combines with J gene TRBJ2-1; 8 nucleotides align to TRBD2. CDR3 length: 15 residues. V lost 5 bases, J lost 4 bases, and 7 bases stayed unmatched. The germline V gene encodes CDR1 LGHNA and CDR2 YNFKEQ. In DNA, the CDR3 is TGTGCCAGCAGCGTTAGCGGGATGGGATACAATGAGCAGTTCTTC. Translating gives CASSVSGMGYNEQFF.

V usage is TRBV20-1 and J usage is TRBJ2-1; TRBD2 aligns across 11 bases. Trimming removed 6 bases from V and 12 bases from J; junction bases left unmatched: 7. This CDR3 has 12 residues. Germline assignment: CDR1 DFQATT and CDR2 SNEGSKA (reference sequence). DNA for the CDR3: TGCAGTGCGACTAGCGGGGAGACGGGGCAGTTCTTC. This codes for CSATSGETGQFF.

This CDR3 reads CASSYSLAGVSSGYEQYF. CDR3 coding DNA: TGTGCCAGCAGTTATTCGTTAGCGGGAGTTTCCAGCGGCTACGAGCAGTACTTC. The rearrangement links TRBV6-5 to TRBJ2-7; the match to TRBD2 covers 9 bases. J lost 3 bases, V lost 3 bases, and 15 bases had no gene match. This CDR3 contains 18 residues. Germline lookup yields CDR1 MNHEY and CDR2 SVGAGI.

This clonotype has just a few counts. The V gene is TRBV6-1, the J gene TRBJ1-1; D not resolved. This CDR3 is 13 amino acids long. Deletions cut 6 bases from V and 1 base from J, with 9 bases between. Germline V gives CDR1 MNHNS, CDR2 SASEGT. The CDR3 bases are TGTGCCAGCAGCATGACGGAGAACACTGAAGCTTTCTTT. It encodes CASSMTENTEAFF.

The chain carries TRBV20-1 and TRBJ1-2; D unresolved. The CDR3 sequence is 15 residues long. The ends were cut back, 4 bases at V and 4 bases at J, with 19 bases in the middle. Germline CDR1 is DFQATT and CDR2 is SNEGSKA (reference sequence). The CDR3 region is CSATSQISPLYGYTF. In DNA form, the CDR3 reads TGCAGTGCTACGTCACAGATATCCCCCCTCTATGGCTACACCTTC.

The chain carries TRBV27 and TRBJ2-7; TRBD1 aligns across 9 bases. With 6 bases clipped from V and 6 bases from J, the junction kept 6 bases outside the gene matches. Germline V lookup: CDR1 MNHEY, CDR2 SMNVEV (reference sequence). This CDR3 comprises 13 residues. CDR3 coding DNA: TGTGCCAGCAGCTGGGGACAGGGAGTCGAGCAGTACTTC. Protein sequence: CASSWGQGVEQYF.

The chain employs TRBV7-8 and TRBJ1-2; 9 nucleotides line up with TRBD1. The CDR3 is 13 amino acids. Losses at the gene ends were 5 bases for V and 6 bases for J; bases not matched to a gene: 4. The germline V gene encodes CDR1 SGHVS and CDR2 FQNEAQ. The CDR3 DNA is TGTGCCAGCAGCACAGGGACAGGGAATGGCTACACCTTC. Its protein is CASSTGTGNGYTF.

This clonotype has more than one count but fewer than ten. The chain employs TRBV11-2 and TRBJ1-2; 10 bases align to TRBD1. CDR3 size: 17 residues. V lost 6 bases, J lost 4 bases, and 14 bases stayed unmatched. Germline V gives CDR1 SGHAT, CDR2 FQNNGV. The CDR3: CASRGLRQGAQTYGYTF. In DNA form, the CDR3 reads TGTGCCAGCAGGGGGTTACGACAGGGGGCGCAAACCTATGGCTACACCTTC.

This clonotype came up a few times. V gene TRBV28 combines with J gene TRBJ2-7; D is undetermined. The CDR3 is made up of 14 amino acids. Per germline, CDR1 MDHEN and CDR2 SYDVKM. V was shortened by 6 bases and J by 0 bases, with 12 bases between the two germline ends. In DNA, the CDR3 is TGTGCCAGCAGCCCTCCGGGCATCTCCTACGAGCAGTACTTC. As protein: CASSPPGISYEQYF.

There are a few counts of this clonotype. The chain has TRBV7-8 and TRBJ2-5; tentatively, D is TRBD2 (5 bases). Germline V lookup: CDR1 SGHVS, CDR2 FQNEAQ. The CDR3 covers 10 residues. V dropped 5 bases and J dropped 7 bases, with 5 bases sitting between them. DNA for the CDR3: TGTGCCAGCAGCCGGGGGACCCAGTACTTC. It translates to CASSRGTQYF.

This clonotype was detected only a few times. The V gene is TRBV18, the J gene TRBJ2-2, with a tentative D call TRBD2 (6 bases). Germline V lookup: CDR1 KGHSH, CDR2 LQKENI. V dropped 4 bases and J dropped 0 bases, with 9 bases sitting between them. CDR3 length equals 15 residues. The CDR3 DNA sequence: TGTGCCAGCTCACGGAGGGCAGCGAACACCGGGGAGCTGTTTTTT. This sequence encodes CASSRRAANTGELFF.

CDR3 nucleotides: TGTGCCAGCAGCTCCGGACAGGGCGAGAACACTGAAGCTTTCTTT. It encodes CASSSGQGENTEAFF. The chain combines TRBV11-3 with TRBJ1-1; TRBD1 matches 8 bases. The CDR3 is 15 amino acids. V shed 4 bases, J shed 1 base, and the junction held 5 bases outside the gene matches. CDR1 is SGHNT and CDR2 is YENEEA in the germline V gene.

This clonotype was seen more than once but under ten times. The rearrangement joins TRBV20-1 to TRBJ2-7, with 9 bases lining up with TRBD2. V gave up 2 bases and J gave up 7 bases; unmatched junction bases: 9. The CDR3 consists of 14 residues. Germline V gene lookup returns CDR1 DFQATT and CDR2 SNEGSKA (reference sequence). The CDR3 DNA is TGCAGTGCTAGATATAGCGGGGGCCGCGGGGAGCAGTACTTC. Protein product: CSARYSGGRGEQYF.

This clonotype has more than one count but fewer than ten. V is TRBV20-1 and J is TRBJ2-7; 8 positions agree with TRBD1. The V and J ends lost 4 bases and 4 bases, in that order; junction bases with no gene match: 9. CDR3 length: 14 residues. CDR1 and CDR2 from the germline V gene are DFQATT and SNEGSKA (reference sequence). CDR3 in DNA: TGCAGTGCTAAGCCCCAGGGGGCGCTTTACGAGCAGTACTTC. This gives the protein CSAKPQGALYEQYF.

This chain connects TRBV20-1 to TRBJ2-5; 14 bases are a match to TRBD2. The CDR3 extends over 19 amino acids. Germline CDR1 reads DFQATT; CDR2 reads SNEGSKA (reference sequence). Germline trimming cut 5 bases from V and 2 bases from J; bases unmatched to any gene: 16. Written as DNA, the CDR3 is TGCAGTGCTCTAGCCTCTGCCGGGACTAGCGGGAGTCGGCAAGAGACCCAGTACTTC. It translates to CSALASAGTSGSRQETQYF.

This clonotype has only a few counts. V is TRBV6-1 and J is TRBJ1-6; 9 bases line up with TRBD1. V lost 4 bases to trimming and J lost 11 bases; unmatched junction nucleotides: 15. This CDR3 region has 17 residues. The germline V gene encodes CDR1 MNHNS and CDR2 SASEGT. The DNA of the CDR3 is TGTGCCAGCAGTGCCCCGGGACAGGGAACAAAGAGGACACCCCTCCACTTT. Its protein is CASSAPGQGTKRTPLHF.

The chain is built from TRBV20-1 and TRBJ2-5; TRBD2 matches at 14 bases. The CDR3 is 17 amino acids. V was clipped by 6 bases and J by 2 bases; unmatched bases: 11. Germline V gives CDR1 DFQATT, CDR2 SNEGSKA (reference sequence). DNA for the CDR3: TGCAGTGCCACCATTGCGGGACTAGCGGGAGTGCAAGAGACCCAGTACTTC. Amino acid sequence: CSATIAGLAGVQETQYF.

The CDR3 coding sequence is TGTGCCACCAGTGATTTGAGGGACAGTTACAATGAGCAGTTCTTC. It encodes CATSDLRDSYNEQFF. The gene calls are TRBV24-1 and TRBJ2-1; 7 bases align to TRBD1. The CDR3 length is 15 residues. The germline CDR1 and CDR2 sequences are KGHDR and SFDVKD. The trim removed 0 bases at V and 4 bases at J, leaving 2 bases unmatched.

The chain combines TRBV7-9 with TRBJ2-7; D possibly uses TRBD1 or TRBD2 (5 bases each). The CDR3 has 15 residues. Germline loops: CDR1 SEHNR, CDR2 FQNEAQ (reference sequence). V lost 2 bases and J lost 5, with 16 bases in between. The CDR3: CASSLNWGINNEQYF. The CDR3 DNA follows: TGTGCCAGCAGCTTAAATTGGGGGATTAACAACGAGCAGTACTTC.

V is TRBV20-1 and J is TRBJ1-1; D is unclear. V was pared by 4 bases and J by 1 base, with 7 bases between. The CDR3 is 12 amino acids. Per the germline V gene, CDR1 is DFQATT and CDR2 is SNEGSKA (reference sequence). CDR3 loop: CSANWGNTEAFF. The CDR3 coding sequence is TGCAGTGCTAATTGGGGGAACACTGAAGCTTTCTTT.